The subject of this entry is one T cell receptor (beta chain). Its specificity is unknown. It is likely a read error: a sequence one base away is far more abundant. This sample is part of a study of regulatory T cells in long-lasting Graves disease. Whole-study findings and limits: Relative to newly diagnosed Graves' patients, persistent ones had lower TCR diversity.

The time point denotes: newly diagnosed GD, antithyroid drugs for less than 3 months. PBMCs were the source of the RNA used for TCR sequencing. Germline V gene lookup returns CDR1 MNHEY and CDR2 SVGEGT. The CDR3 contains 12 residues. CDR3 regions were amplified by Arm-PCR using iRepertoire HTBI primers to build TCR beta libraries. TCRdb passed the multiplex PCR reads through MiXCR, listing each CDR3 protein once. The sample lists about 360,000 distinct CDR3 sequences, about 17% occurring once. In addition, the sample was reused for a study of T cells in Graves' hyperthyroidism and ophthalmopathy.

Sequencing used peripheral blood mononuclear cells (PBMCs), obtained at new diagnosis, from a patient treated with antithyroid drugs. This chain uses TRBV6-2 or TRBV6-3 with TRBJ1-1; D uncertain. The source is a woman under 30 with Graves disease. The CDR3 nucleotides are TGTGCCAGCTCCCGAGGAATCGCTGAAGCTTCCTTT. Its protein product is CASSRGIAEASF.